There are a few counts of the clone carrying this T cell receptor beta chain. The antigen remains undetermined. This entry is derived from a study of blood T cells in healthy people across ages. In the study overall: Researchers report that template switching captured about one barcoded beta molecule per two T cells.

Trimming stripped 4 bases from V and 4 bases from J, with 17 bases between. CDR3 length: 15 amino acids. The germline CDR1 and CDR2 sequences are SGHRS and YFSETQ. General study findings and limits: Per million T cells, TCR beta diversity dropped roughly linearly as age increased.

The donors, all healthy, were Caucasians living in Russia, aged 6 to 90. PCR was performed a second time for roughly 7 to 11 cycles using a sample-barcoded 5' primer and a J-beta primer mix. Each cDNA was tagged by a template-switch adaptor containing 12 random nucleotides. One entry per CDR3 protein results from TCRdb running MiXCR on the 5' RACE reads. The table lists approximately 350,000 distinct CDR3 sequences, more than 45% of them singletons. The sequence derives from a man aged 55 to 70 in good health. Sequenced: blood. J is TRBJ2-5 and V is TRBV5-1, with D possibly TRBD1 on 6 matching bases. The CDR3 region has the DNA TGCGCCAGCAGCATCCAAGGGGGTCGGGGAGAGACCCAGTACTTC. Residues: CASSIQGGRGETQYF.